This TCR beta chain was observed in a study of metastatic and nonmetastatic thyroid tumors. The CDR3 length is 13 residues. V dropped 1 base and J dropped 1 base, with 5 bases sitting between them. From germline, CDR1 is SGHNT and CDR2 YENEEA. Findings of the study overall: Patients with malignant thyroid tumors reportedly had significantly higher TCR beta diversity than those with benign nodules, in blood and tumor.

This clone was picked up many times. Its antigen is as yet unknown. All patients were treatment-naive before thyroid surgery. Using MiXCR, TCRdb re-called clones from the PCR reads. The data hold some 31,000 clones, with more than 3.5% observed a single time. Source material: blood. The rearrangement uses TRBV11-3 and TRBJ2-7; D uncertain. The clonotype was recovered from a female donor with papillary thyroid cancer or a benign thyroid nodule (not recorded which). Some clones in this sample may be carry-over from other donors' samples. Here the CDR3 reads CASSLAESYEQYF. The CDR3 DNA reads TGTGCCAGCAGCTTAGCTGAATCCTACGAGCAGTACTTC.